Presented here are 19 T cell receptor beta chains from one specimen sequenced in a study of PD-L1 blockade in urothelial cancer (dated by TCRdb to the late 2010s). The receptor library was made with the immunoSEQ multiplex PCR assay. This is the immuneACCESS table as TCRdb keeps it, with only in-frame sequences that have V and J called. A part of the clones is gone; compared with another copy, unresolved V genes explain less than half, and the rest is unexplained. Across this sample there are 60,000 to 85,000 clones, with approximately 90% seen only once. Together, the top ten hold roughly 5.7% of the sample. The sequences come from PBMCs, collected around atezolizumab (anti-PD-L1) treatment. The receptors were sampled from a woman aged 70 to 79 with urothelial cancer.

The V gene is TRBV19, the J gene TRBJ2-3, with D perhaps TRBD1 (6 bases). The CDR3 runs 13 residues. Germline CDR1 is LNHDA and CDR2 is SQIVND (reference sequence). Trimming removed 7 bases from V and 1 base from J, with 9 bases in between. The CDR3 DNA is TGTGCCAGTACACAGGGAGGCACAGATACGCAGTATTTT. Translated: CASTQGGTDTQYF. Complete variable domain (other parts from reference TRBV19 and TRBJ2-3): DGGITQSPKYLFRKEGQNVTLSCEQNLNHDAMYWYRQDPGQGLRLIYYSQIVNDFQKGDIAEGYSVSREKKESFPLTVTSAQKNPTAFYLCASTQGGTDTQYFGPGTRLTVL.

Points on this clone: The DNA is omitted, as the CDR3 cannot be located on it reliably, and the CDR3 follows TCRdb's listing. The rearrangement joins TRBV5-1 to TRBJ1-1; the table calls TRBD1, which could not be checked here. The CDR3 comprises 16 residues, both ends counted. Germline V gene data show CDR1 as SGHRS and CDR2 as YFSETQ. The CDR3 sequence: CASSFQMSSMNTEAFF.

This CDR3 reads CASSWAGTSGSETQYF. The CDR3, as DNA: TGCGCCAGCAGCTGGGCCGGGACTAGCGGGAGTGAGACCCAGTACTTC. V is TRBV5-1 and J is TRBJ2-5, with TRBD2 identical over 14 bases. V was clipped by 3 bases and J by 5 bases; unmatched bases: 6. Germline lookup yields CDR1 SGHRS and CDR2 YFSETQ. The CDR3 has 16 residues.

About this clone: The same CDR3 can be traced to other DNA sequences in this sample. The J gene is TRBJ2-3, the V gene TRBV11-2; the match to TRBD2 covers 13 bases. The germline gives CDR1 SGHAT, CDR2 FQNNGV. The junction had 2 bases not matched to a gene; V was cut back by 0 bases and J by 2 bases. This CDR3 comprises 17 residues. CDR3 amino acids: CASSLDGLAGATDTQYF. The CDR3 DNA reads TGTGCCAGCAGCTTAGACGGACTAGCGGGGGCCACAGATACGCAGTATTTT.

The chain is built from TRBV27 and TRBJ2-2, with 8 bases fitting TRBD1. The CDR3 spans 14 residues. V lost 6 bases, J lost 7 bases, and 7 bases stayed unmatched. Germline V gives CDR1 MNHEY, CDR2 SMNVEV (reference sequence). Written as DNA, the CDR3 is TGTGCCAGCAGCCGACAGGGGTCTATCGGGGAGCTGTTTTTT. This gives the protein CASSRQGSIGELFF.

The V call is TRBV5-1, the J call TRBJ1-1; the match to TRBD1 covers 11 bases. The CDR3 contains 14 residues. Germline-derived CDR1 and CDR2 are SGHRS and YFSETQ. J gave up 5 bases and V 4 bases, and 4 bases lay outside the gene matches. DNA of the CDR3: TGCGCCAGCAGCGACGGGACAGGGGGGACTGAAGCTTTCTTT. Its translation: CASSDGTGGTEAFF.

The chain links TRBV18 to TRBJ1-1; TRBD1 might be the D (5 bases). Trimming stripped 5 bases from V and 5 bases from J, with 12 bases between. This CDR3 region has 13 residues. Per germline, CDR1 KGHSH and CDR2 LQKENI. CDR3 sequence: CASSTTGGTEAFF. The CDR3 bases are TGTGCCAGCTCAACAACCGGGGGGACTGAAGCTTTCTTT.

CDR3 region: CASSLMTSGNTDTQYF. DNA for the CDR3: TGTGCCAGCAGCTTAATGACTAGCGGGAACACAGATACGCAGTATTTT. The chain joins TRBV11-2 to TRBJ2-3, with 11 nucleotides matching TRBD2. The CDR3 loop spans 16 amino acids. The trim removed 2 bases at V and 2 bases at J, leaving 3 bases unmatched. The germline CDR1 and CDR2 sequences are SGHAT and FQNNGV. The full variable domain, in which reference TRBV11-2 and TRBJ2-3 provide the parts outside the CDR3, is EAGVAQSPRYKIIEKRQSVAFWCNPISGHATLYWYQQILGQGPKLLIQFQNNGVVDDSQLPKDRFSAERLKGVDSTLKIQPAKLEDSAVYLCASSLMTSGNTDTQYFGPGTRLTVL.

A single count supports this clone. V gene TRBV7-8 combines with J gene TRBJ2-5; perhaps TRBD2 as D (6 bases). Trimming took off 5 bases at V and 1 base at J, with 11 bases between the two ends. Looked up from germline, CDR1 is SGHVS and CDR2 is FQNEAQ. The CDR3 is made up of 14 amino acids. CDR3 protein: CASSAGGFQETQYF. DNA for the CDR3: TGTGCCAGCAGCGCCGGGGGATTCCAAGAGACCCAGTACTTC.

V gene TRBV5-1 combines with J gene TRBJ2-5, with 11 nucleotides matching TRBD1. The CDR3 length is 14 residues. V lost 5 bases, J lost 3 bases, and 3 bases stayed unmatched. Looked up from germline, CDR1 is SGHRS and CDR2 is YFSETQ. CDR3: CASRRGQGEETQYF. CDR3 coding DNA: TGCGCCAGCAGGCGGGGACAGGGGGAAGAGACCCAGTACTTC.

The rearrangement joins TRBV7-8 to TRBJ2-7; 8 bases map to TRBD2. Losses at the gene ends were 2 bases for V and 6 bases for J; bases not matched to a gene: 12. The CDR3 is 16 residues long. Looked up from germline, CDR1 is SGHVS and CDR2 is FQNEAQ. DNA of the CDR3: TGTGCCAGCAGCTTATCGTCGACTAGCGTAACACTCGAGCAGTACTTC. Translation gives CASSLSSTSVTLEQYF.

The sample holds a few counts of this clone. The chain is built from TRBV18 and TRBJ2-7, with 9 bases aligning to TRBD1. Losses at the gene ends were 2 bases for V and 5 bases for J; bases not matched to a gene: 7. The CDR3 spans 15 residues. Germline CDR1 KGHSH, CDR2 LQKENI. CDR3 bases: TGTGCCAGCTCACCAATCCGGACAGGGGTAGACGAGCAGTACTTC. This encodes CASSPIRTGVDEQYF. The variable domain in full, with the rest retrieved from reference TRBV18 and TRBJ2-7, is NAGVMQNPRHLVRRRGQEARLRCSPMKGHSHVYWYRQLPEEGLKFMVYLQKENIIDESGMPKERFSAEFPKEGPSILRIQQVVRGDSAAYFCASSPIRTGVDEQYFGPGTRLTVT.

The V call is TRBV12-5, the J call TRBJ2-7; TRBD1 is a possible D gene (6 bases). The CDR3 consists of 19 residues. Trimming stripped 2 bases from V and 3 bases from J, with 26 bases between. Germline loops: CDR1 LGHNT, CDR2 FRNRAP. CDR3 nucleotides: TGTGCTAGTGGTTTGCCCAATCTGACAGGACCCAACGTCTGCTACGAGCAGTACTTC. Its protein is CASGLPNLTGPNVCYEQYF.

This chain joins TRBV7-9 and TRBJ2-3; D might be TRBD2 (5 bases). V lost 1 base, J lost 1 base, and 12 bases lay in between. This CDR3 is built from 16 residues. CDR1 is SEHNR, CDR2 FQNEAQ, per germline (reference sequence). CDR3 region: CASSLVGGRRTDTQYF. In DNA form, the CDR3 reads TGTGCCAGCAGCTTAGTGGGCGGGCGTCGCACAGATACGCAGTATTTT.

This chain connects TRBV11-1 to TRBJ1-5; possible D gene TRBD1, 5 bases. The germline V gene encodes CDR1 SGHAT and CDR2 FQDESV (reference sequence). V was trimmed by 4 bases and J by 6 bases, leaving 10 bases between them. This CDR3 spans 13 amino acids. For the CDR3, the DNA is TGTGCCAGCAGCTCAGGGTGGGGTCAGCCCCAGCATTTT. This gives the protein CASSSGWGQPQHF.

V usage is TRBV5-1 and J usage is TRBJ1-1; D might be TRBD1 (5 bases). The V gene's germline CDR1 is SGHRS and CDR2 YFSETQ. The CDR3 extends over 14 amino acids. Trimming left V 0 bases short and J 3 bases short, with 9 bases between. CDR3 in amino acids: CASSLARGYTEAFF. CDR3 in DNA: TGCGCCAGCAGCTTGGCACGGGGGTACACTGAAGCTTTCTTT.

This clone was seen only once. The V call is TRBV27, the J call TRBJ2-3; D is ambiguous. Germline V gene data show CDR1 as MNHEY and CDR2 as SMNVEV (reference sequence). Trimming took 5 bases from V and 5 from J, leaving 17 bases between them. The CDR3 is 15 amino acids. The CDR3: CASSQQSILGDTQYF. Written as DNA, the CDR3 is TGTGCCAGCAGTCAACAGTCAATCTTAGGAGATACGCAGTATTTT.

The CDR3 protein is CASSLTGTAYEQYF. The CDR3 DNA is TGTGCCAGCAGCTTGACCGGGACAGCCTACGAGCAGTACTTC. The chain employs TRBV5-8 and TRBJ2-7, with 7 bases matching TRBD1. Losses at the gene ends were 1 base for V and 2 bases for J; bases not matched to a gene: 3. CDR1 is SGHTS and CDR2 is YDEGEE in the germline V gene. The CDR3 loop spans 14 amino acids.

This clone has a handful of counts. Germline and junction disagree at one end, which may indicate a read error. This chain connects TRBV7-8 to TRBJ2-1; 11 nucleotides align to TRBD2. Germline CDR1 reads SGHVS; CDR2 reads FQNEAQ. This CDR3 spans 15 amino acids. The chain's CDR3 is CASSTGLAAYTEQFF. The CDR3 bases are TGTGCCAGCAGCACGGGACTAGCGGCCTACACTGAGCAGTTCTTC.